This TCR beta chain was found in a study of OX40 agonist ivuxolimab in advanced cancers. Background on the study: The patients' treatment was ivuxolimab, an agonistic anti-OX40 (CD134) antibody.

V shed 4 bases, J shed 2 bases, and the junction held 4 bases outside the gene matches. The CDR3 totals 14 residues. Germline CDR1 and CDR2: SGHVS and FQNEAQ. The repertoire was sequenced with immunoSEQ multiplex PCR; TCRdb's copy has only in-frame clones and lacks some. This sample yields more than 35,000 clones, of which around 77% are seen a single time; about 19% belongs to the top ten. In its sample, this clone was seen once. If patients had autoimmune disease history or systemic immunosuppression, they were excluded. Collection of blood occurred at baseline, at cycle 4 day 1, and at cycle 7 day 1.

The clonotype was recovered from an adult with an advanced solid tumor such as melanoma, head and neck, liver or kidney cancer. V gene TRBV7-8 combines with J gene TRBJ2-7; 8 positions match TRBD2. The sample in question was CD4+ or CD8+ T cells sorted from blood, obtained in a trial of the OX40 agonist ivuxolimab. The chain's CDR3 is CASSSPGLAYEQYF. The CDR3 nucleotides read TGTGCCAGCAGCTCGCCGGGACTAGCCTACGAGCAGTACTTC.